Listed below are T cell receptor beta chains from one sample, sequenced in a study of Ad26.COV2.S vaccination and SARS-CoV-2 variants. TCRdb keeps only in-frame clones here, not all; method: immunoSEQ multiplex PCR. Of about 350,000 clones in the sample, roughly 91% were seen once. Here the sequenced sample was peripheral blood, taken in a trial of Ad26.COV2.S vaccine versus placebo. The receptor set was obtained from a person between 18 and 65 years old who received the Ad26.COV2.S COVID-19 vaccine or a placebo. CDR3s include the opening cysteine and the closing phenylalanine or tryptophan. The D gene is left open where the match is weak. The size field is filled for only some rows; it gives once, few, many or a size class.

len,v_gene,d_gene,j_gene,abundance,CDR3aa,CDR3nt
14,TRBV9,NA,TRBJ2-4,NA,CASSASGGKNIQYF,TGTGCCAGCAGCGCCAGTGGTGGCAAAAACATTCAGTACTTC
18,TRBV5-8,TRBD2,TRBJ2-2,NA,CASSLVPFLAGAPGELFF,TGTGCCAGCAGCTTGGTCCCCTTCCTAGCGGGAGCCCCCGGGGAGCTGTTTTTT
15,TRBV6-1,TRBD1,TRBJ2-3,NA,CASSEDRVRSDTQYF,TGTGCCAGCAGTGAGGACAGGGTTCGGTCAGATACGCAGTATTTT
17,TRBV7-8,NA,TRBJ2-3,NA,CASSLFVSPGTTDTQYF,TGTGCCAGCAGCTTATTCGTCTCGCCAGGGACTACAGATACGCAGTATTTT
15,TRBV18,NA,TRBJ1-2,NA,CASSPQGLQGYGYTF,TGTGCCAGCTCACCACAGGGCCTCCAGGGCTATGGCTACACCTTC
15,TRBV19,NA,TRBJ1-2,NA,CASSPQVGDVYGYTF,TGTGCCAGTAGTCCTCAGGTGGGGGATGTCTATGGCTACACCTTC
13,TRBV7-9,TRBD2,TRBJ2-7,NA,CASSASGRYEQYF,TGTGCCAGCAGCGCTAGCGGGAGATACGAGCAGTACTTC
15,TRBV4-1,TRBD1,TRBJ1-2,NA,CASSQDAGGRRGYTF,TGCGCCAGCAGCCAAGACGCAGGGGGAAGGCGGGGCTACACCTTC
16,TRBV6-1,TRBD2,TRBJ2-3,many,CASSEVSGNPTDTQYF,TGTGCCAGCAGTGAAGTCAGCGGGAACCCCACAGATACGCAGTATTTT
15,TRBV9,NA,TRBJ2-7,NA,CASSVEDGLSYEQYF,TGTGCCAGCAGCGTAGAAGACGGACTCTCCTACGAGCAGTACTTC
14,TRBV2,TRBD2,TRBJ2-3,NA,CASSTTSGPDTQYF,TGTGCCAGCAGTACGACTAGCGGACCAGATACGCAGTATTTT
15,TRBV5-6,TRBD1,TRBJ2-2,NA,CASSPDRDYTGELFF,TGTGCCAGCAGCCCAGACAGGGATTACACCGGGGAGCTGTTTTTT
15,TRBV6-6,NA,TRBJ1-3,NA,CASSSATGSGNTIYF,TGTGCCAGCAGTTCTGCCACAGGGTCAGGAAACACCATATATTTT
15,TRBV6-1,NA,TRBJ1-5,once,CASSEARGGDQPQHF,TGTGCCAGCAGTGAAGCGAGGGGGGGAGATCAGCCCCAGCATTTT
12,TRBV12-3/TRBV12-4,NA,TRBJ1-1,NA,CASSLVNTEAFF,TGTGCCAGCAGTTTGGTGAACACTGAAGCTTTCTTT
15,TRBV7-2,TRBD1,TRBJ1-2,NA,CASSQQTGRSGGYTF,TGTGCCAGCAGCCAGCAGACAGGGAGGTCGGGCGGCTACACCTTC